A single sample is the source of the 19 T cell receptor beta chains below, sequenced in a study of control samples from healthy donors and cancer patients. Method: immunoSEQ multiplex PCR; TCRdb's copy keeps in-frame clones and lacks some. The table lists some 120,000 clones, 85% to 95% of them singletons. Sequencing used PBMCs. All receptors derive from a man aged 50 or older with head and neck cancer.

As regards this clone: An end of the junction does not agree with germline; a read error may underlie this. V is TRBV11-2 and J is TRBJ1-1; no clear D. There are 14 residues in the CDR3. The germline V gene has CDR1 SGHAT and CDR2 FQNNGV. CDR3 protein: CASTLNSMNTEAFF. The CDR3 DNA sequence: TGTGCCAGCACCTTAAACAGCATGAACACTGAAGCTTTCTTT. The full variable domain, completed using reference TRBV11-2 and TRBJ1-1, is EAGVAQSPRYKIIEKRQSVAFWCNPISGHATLYWYQQILGQGPKLLIQFQNNGVVDDSQLPKDRFSAERLKGVDSTLKIQPAKLEDSAVYLCASTLNSMNTEAFFGQGTRLTVV.

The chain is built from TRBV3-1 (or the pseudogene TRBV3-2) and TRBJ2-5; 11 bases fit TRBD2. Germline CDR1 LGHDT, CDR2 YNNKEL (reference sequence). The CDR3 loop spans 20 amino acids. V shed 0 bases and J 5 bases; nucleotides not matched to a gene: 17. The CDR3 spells CASSQELVALAGGRGETQYF. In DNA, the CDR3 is TGTGCCAGCAGCCAAGAATTGGTGGCTCTAGCGGGGGGCCGCGGGGAGACCCAGTACTTC.

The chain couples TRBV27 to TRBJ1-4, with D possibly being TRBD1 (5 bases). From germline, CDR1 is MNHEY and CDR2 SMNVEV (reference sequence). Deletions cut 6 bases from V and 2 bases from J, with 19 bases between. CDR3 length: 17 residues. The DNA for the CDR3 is TGTGCCAGCAGCCCAGGGCCCCCGCGGTGGACTAATGAAAAACTGTTTTTT. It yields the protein CASSPGPPRWTNEKLFF.

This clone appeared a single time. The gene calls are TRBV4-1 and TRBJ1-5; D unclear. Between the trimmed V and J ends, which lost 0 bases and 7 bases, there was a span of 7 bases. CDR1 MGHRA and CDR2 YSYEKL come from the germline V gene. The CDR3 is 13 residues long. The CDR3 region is CASSQDLGQPQHF. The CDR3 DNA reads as TGCGCCAGCAGCCAAGATCTGGGACAGCCCCAGCATTTT.

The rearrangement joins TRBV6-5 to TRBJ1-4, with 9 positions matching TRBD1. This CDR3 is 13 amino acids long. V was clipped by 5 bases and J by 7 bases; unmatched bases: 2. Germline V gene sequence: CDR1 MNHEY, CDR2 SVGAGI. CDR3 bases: TGTGCCAGCAGTAAGGACAGGGGTGAAAAACTGTTTTTT. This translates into CASSKDRGEKLFF.

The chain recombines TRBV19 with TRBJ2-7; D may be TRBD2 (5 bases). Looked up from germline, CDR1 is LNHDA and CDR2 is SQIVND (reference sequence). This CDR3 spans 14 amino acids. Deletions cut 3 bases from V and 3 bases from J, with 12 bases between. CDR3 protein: CASSIVVGDYEQYF. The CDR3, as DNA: TGTGCCAGTAGTATCGTCGTGGGAGACTACGAGCAGTACTTC.

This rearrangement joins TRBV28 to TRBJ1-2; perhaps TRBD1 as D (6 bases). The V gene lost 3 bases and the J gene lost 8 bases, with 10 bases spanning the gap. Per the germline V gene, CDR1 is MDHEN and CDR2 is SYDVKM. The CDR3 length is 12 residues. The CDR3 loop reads CASSFGQQGYTF. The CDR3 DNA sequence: TGTGCCAGCAGTTTCGGACAGCAAGGCTACACCTTC.

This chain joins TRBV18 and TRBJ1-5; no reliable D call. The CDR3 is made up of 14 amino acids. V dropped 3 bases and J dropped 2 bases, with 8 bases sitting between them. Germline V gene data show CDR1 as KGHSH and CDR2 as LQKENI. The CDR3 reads CASSPKEGNQPQHF. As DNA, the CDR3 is TGTGCCAGCTCACCCAAGGAGGGCAATCAGCCCCAGCATTTT. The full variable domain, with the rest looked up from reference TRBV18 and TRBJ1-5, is NAGVMQNPRHLVRRRGQEARLRCSPMKGHSHVYWYRQLPEEGLKFMVYLQKENIIDESGMPKERFSAEFPKEGPSILRIQQVVRGDSAAYFCASSPKEGNQPQHFGDGTRLSIL.

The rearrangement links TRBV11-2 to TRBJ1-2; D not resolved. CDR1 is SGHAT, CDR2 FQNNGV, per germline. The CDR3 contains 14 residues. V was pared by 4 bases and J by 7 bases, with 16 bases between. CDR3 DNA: TGTGCCAGCAGCTCCCGACGGTTTAGAGGTGGCTACACCTTC. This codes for CASSSRRFRGGYTF.

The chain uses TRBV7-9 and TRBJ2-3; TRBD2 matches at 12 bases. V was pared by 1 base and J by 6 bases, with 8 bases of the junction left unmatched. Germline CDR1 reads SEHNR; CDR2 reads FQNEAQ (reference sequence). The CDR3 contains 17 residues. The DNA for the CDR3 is TGTGCCAGCAGCTTAGGGGGGACTAGCGGGTTTCAGGATACGCAGTATTTT. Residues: CASSLGGTSGFQDTQYF.

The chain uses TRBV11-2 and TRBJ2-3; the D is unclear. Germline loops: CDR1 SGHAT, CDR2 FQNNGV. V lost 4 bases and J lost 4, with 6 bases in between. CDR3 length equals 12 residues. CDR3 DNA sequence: TGTGCCAGCAGCTCCGGCCCAGATACGCAGTATTTT. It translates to CASSSGPDTQYF.

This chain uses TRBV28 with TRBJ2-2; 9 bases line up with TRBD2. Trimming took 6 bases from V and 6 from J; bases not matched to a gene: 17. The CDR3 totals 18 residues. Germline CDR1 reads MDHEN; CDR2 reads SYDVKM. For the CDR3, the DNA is TGTGCCAGCAGCCGGGGCGGTAGCGGGGGCGGACGACCCGGGGAGCTGTTTTTT. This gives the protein CASSRGGSGGGRPGELFF.

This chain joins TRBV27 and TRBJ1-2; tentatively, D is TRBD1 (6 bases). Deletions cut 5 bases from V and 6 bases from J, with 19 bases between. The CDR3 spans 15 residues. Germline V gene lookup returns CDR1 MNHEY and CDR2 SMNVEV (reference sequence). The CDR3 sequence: CASSPWGGSGDGYTF. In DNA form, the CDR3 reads TGTGCCAGCAGTCCATGGGGGGGCTCAGGTGATGGCTACACCTTC.

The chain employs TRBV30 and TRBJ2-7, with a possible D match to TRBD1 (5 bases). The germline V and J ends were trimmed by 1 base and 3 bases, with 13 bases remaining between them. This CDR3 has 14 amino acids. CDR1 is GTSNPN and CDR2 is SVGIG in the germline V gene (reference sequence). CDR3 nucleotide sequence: TGTGCCTGGAGTGCACAGGTCCAACTCTACGAGCAGTACTTC. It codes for CAWSAQVQLYEQYF.

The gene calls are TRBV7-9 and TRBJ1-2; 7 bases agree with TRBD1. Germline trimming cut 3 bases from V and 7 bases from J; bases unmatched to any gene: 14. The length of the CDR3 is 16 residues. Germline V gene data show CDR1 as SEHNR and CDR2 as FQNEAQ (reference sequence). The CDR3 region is CASSFGDRHFGAGYTF. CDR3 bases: TGTGCCAGCAGCTTTGGGGACAGACATTTCGGGGCTGGCTACACCTTC.

CDR3 DNA: TGTGCCAGCAGCTTGGGAAGGGTCGGGATTTCGGTCACTGAAGCTTTCTTT. As protein: CASSLGRVGISVTEAFF. The rearrangement joins TRBV5-8 to TRBJ1-1; unclear D gene. CDR1 is SGHTS, CDR2 YDEGEE, per germline. The CDR3 extends over 17 amino acids. Trimming shortened V by 0 bases and J by 4 bases, and 19 bases separated the two germline ends.

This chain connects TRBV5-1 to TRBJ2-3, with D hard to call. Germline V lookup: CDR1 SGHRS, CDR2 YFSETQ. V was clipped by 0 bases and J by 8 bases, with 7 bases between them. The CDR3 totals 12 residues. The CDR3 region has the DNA TGCGCCAGCAGCTTGGATCCATCTACGCAGTATTTT. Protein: CASSLDPSTQYF.

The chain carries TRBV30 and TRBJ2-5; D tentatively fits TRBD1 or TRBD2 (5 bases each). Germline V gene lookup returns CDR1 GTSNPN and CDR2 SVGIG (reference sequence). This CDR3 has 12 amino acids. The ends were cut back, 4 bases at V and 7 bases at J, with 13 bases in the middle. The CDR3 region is CAWTRVAGTQYF. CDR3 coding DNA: TGTGCCTGGACCAGGGTTGCGGGGACCCAGTACTTC. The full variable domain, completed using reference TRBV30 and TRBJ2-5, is SQTIHQWPATLVQPVGSPLSLECTVEGTSNPNLYWYRQAAGRGLQLLFYSVGIGQISSEVPQNLSASRPQDRQFILSSKKLLLSDSGFYLCAWTRVAGTQYFGPGTRLLVL.

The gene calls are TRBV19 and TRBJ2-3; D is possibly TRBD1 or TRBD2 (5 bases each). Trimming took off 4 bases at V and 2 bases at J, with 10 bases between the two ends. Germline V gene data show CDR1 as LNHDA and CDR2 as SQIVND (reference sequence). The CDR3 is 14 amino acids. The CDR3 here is CASSTGPNTDTQYF. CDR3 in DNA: TGTGCCAGTAGTACGGGACCGAACACAGATACGCAGTATTTT.